A single sample gave rise to the 26 T cell receptor beta chains below, sequenced in a study of T cell responses to AZD1222 COVID-19 vaccine. The repertoire was sequenced with immunoSEQ multiplex PCR; TCRdb's copy has only in-frame clones and lacks some. The table lists 100,000 to 150,000 clones, around 90% of them singletons. Sequences were derived from peripheral blood, sampled on day 0 of MenACWY control vaccination. The receptors derive from an adult in good health.

The gene calls are TRBV29-1 and TRBJ2-5; D might be TRBD2 (5 bases). V gave up 3 bases and J gave up 5 bases, with 16 bases separating them. CDR3 length: 14 residues. The germline V gene has CDR1 SQVTM and CDR2 ANQGSEA. The CDR3 loop is CSVDGGDGSETQYF. The CDR3 DNA follows: TGCAGCGTTGACGGAGGTGATGGTAGCGAGACCCAGTACTTC.

The chain links TRBV9 to TRBJ2-3; 10 nucleotides match TRBD2. The length of the CDR3 is 16 residues. J gave up 2 bases and V 4 bases, and 7 bases lay outside the gene matches. Per the germline V gene, CDR1 is SGDLS and CDR2 is YYNGEE. Written as DNA, the CDR3 is TGTGCCAGCAGCTTCAGGACTAGCGGAGTCACAGATACGCAGTATTTT. Amino acids: CASSFRTSGVTDTQYF.

The chain links TRBV5-1 to TRBJ2-3; D assignment may be TRBD1 or TRBD2 (5 bases each). Germline-derived CDR1 and CDR2 are SGHRS and YFSETQ. Trimming pared 4 bases from V and 2 bases from J, leaving 17 bases between. The CDR3 length is 16 residues. The CDR3 coding sequence is TGCGCCAGCAGCCAGGGACGGACAACATACACAGATACGCAGTATTTT. It yields the protein CASSQGRTTYTDTQYF.

The chain couples TRBV11-2 to TRBJ2-7, with 11 bases matching TRBD2. Losses at the gene ends were 6 bases for V and 1 base for J; bases not matched to a gene: 14. The V gene's germline CDR1 is SGHAT and CDR2 FQNNGV. The CDR3 contains 18 residues. CDR3 nucleotide sequence: TGTGCCAGCAGTATACAATTTACTAGCGGGAGTTCGTCCTACGAGCAGTACTTC. Its protein product is CASSIQFTSGSSSYEQYF.

The gene calls are TRBV27 and TRBJ1-1; D uncertain. CDR1 is MNHEY, CDR2 SMNVEV, per germline (reference sequence). V was shortened by 3 bases and J by 7 bases, with 9 bases between the two germline ends. The CDR3 covers 12 residues. This CDR3 is CASSFGPGEAFF. CDR3 bases: TGTGCCAGCAGTTTCGGTCCCGGTGAAGCTTTCTTT.

The chain is built from TRBV6-2 or TRBV6-3 and TRBJ2-5, with 10 positions matching TRBD2. J was trimmed by 5 bases and V by 0 bases; bases with no gene match: 3. CDR3 length equals 15 residues. In germline, CDR1 is MNHEY, CDR2 SVGEGT. The DNA for the CDR3 is TGTGCCAGCAGTTACTCGTCTAGCGGGGGCGAGACCCAGTACTTC. Protein product: CASSYSSSGGETQYF.

This chain connects TRBV7-6 to TRBJ2-3; no clear D. Germline V lookup: CDR1 SGHVS, CDR2 FNYEAQ. The germline V and J ends were trimmed by 0 bases and 2 bases, with 9 bases remaining between them. This CDR3 region has 15 residues. As DNA, the CDR3 is TGTGCCAGCAGCTTAGCGGGAACTAACACAGATACGCAGTATTTT. As protein: CASSLAGTNTDTQYF.

V usage is TRBV3-1 (or the pseudogene TRBV3-2) and J usage is TRBJ1-6; D may be TRBD1 (5 bases). Germline V gives CDR1 LGHDT, CDR2 YNNKEL (reference sequence). Deletions cut 1 base from V and 11 bases from J, with 12 bases between. The CDR3 sequence is 14 residues long. The CDR3 region is CASSQGVGVTPLHF. The CDR3 nucleotides are TGTGCCAGCAGCCAAGGAGTAGGGGTGACACCCCTCCACTTT.

This clone was counted between two and nine times. This chain uses TRBV19 with TRBJ2-1; 8 nucleotides line up with TRBD2. The J segment lost 8 bases and the V segment lost 8 bases, leaving 8 bases of the junction unmatched. The CDR3 runs to 13 residues. Germline V lookup: CDR1 LNHDA, CDR2 SQIVND (reference sequence). This CDR3 reads CASSEREMYEQFF. CDR3 nucleotides: TGTGCCAGTTCTGAGCGGGAGATGTATGAGCAGTTCTTC.

The chain has TRBV28 and TRBJ1-4; a weak D match, TRBD1 (5 bases). Looked up from germline, CDR1 is MDHEN and CDR2 is SYDVKM. The CDR3 spans 16 residues. Trimming cost V 3 bases and J 4 bases, with 15 bases left between them. The CDR3 sequence: CASSLEGRRLNEKLFF. The CDR3 region has the DNA TGTGCCAGCAGTTTGGAGGGGCGGCGCCTTAATGAAAAACTGTTTTTT. Full variable domain (missing parts from reference TRBV28 and TRBJ1-4): DVKVTQSSRYLVKRTGEKVFLECVQDMDHENMFWYRQDPGLGLRLIYFSYDVKMKEKGDIPEGYSVSREKKERFSLILESASTNQTSMYLCASSLEGRRLNEKLFFGSGTQLSVL.

The gene calls are TRBV5-8 and TRBJ2-1; 12 nucleotides align to TRBD2. Germline V gene lookup returns CDR1 SGHTS and CDR2 YDEGEE. The V and J ends lost 4 bases and 3 bases, in that order; junction bases with no gene match: 5. The CDR3 is made up of 16 amino acids. The CDR3 region has the DNA TGTGCCAGCAGCCCTGGACTAGCGGGATTCTACAATGAGCAGTTCTTC. Encoded protein: CASSPGLAGFYNEQFF. Based on the CDR3 plus reference TRBV5-8 and TRBJ2-1, the full variable domain is EAGVTQSPTHLIKTRGQQATLRCSPISGHTSVYWYQQALGLGLQFLLWYDEGEERNRGNFPPRFSGRQFPNYSSELNVNALELEDSALYLCASSPGLAGFYNEQFFGPGTRLTVL.

V is TRBV19 and J is TRBJ2-3; D is perhaps TRBD2 (5 bases). The V gene's germline CDR1 is LNHDA and CDR2 SQIVND (reference sequence). Deletions cut 2 bases from V and 2 bases from J, with 17 bases between. The CDR3 spans 17 residues. The CDR3 sequence: CASSIWAGGEDTDTQYF. The CDR3 bases are TGTGCCAGTAGTATATGGGCCGGAGGAGAGGACACAGATACGCAGTATTTT.

V and J are TRBV19 and TRBJ1-6; TRBD1 is a possible D gene (5 bases). The CDR3 spans 17 residues. V lost 9 bases, J lost 0 bases, and 18 bases lay in between. Germline V gives CDR1 LNHDA, CDR2 SQIVND (reference sequence). CDR3 sequence: CASSVSGRGSYNSPLHF. CDR3 bases: TGTGCCAGCTCGGTGTCAGGGAGAGGCTCCTATAATTCACCCCTCCACTTT.

This sequence joins TRBV19 and TRBJ2-3; D unresolved. This CDR3 has 13 amino acids. Germline loops: CDR1 LNHDA, CDR2 SQIVND (reference sequence). Trimming shortened V by 3 bases and J by 4 bases, and 8 bases separated the two germline ends. The CDR3: CASSIRRADTQYF. In DNA, the CDR3 is TGTGCCAGTAGTATCCGTCGCGCAGATACGCAGTATTTT.

The J gene is TRBJ1-5, the V gene TRBV27; D is unclear. CDR1 MNHEY and CDR2 SMNVEV come from the germline V gene (reference sequence). The CDR3 is 14 residues long. V lost 2 bases and J lost 0, with 5 bases in between. Written as DNA, the CDR3 is TGTGCCAGCAGTTTACTGTCTAGCAATCAGCCCCAGCATTTT. Translation: CASSLLSSNQPQHF.

The rearrangement uses TRBV19 and TRBJ1-5; TRBD1 agrees at 7 bases. This CDR3 region has 15 residues. With 3 bases clipped from V and 4 bases from J, the junction kept 6 bases outside the gene matches. Looked up from germline, CDR1 is LNHDA and CDR2 is SQIVND (reference sequence). The CDR3 DNA reads TGTGCCAGTAGTATGTCGGACAGGTGGAATCAGCCCCAGCATTTT. It is translated as CASSMSDRWNQPQHF.

DNA of the CDR3: TGTGCCAGCAGCTTCGGACTAGCGGGACCCTACGAGCAGTACTTC. Amino acid sequence: CASSFGLAGPYEQYF. The V gene is TRBV11-2, the J gene TRBJ2-7; 12 bases fit TRBD2. The CDR3 length is 15 residues. V trimming: 3 bases; J trimming: 2 bases; junction bases outside the gene matches: 2. Germline V gene sequence: CDR1 SGHAT, CDR2 FQNNGV.

V gene TRBV6-5 combines with J gene TRBJ2-7; the D gene could be TRBD1 or TRBD2 (5 bases each). The ends were cut back, 8 bases at V and 1 base at J, with 15 bases in the middle. The CDR3 is 14 residues long. The germline CDR1 and CDR2 sequences are MNHEY and SVGAGI. The CDR3 loop is CASARTRTSYEQYV. DNA for the CDR3: TGTGCCAGCGCACGTACTAGGACATCCTACGAGCAGTACGTC.

This sequence joins TRBV7-9 and TRBJ2-7; D possibly corresponds to TRBD2 (6 bases). Trimming left V 2 bases short and J 6 bases short, with 11 bases between. Germline CDR1 reads SEHNR; CDR2 reads FQNEAQ (reference sequence). CDR3 size: 13 residues. As DNA, the CDR3 is TGTGCCAGCAGCTTAACCCAGGGAGGCGAGCAGTACGTC. The encoded protein is CASSLTQGGEQYV.

The chain is built from TRBV2 and TRBJ2-3; TRBD1 matches 7 bases. V shed 6 bases, J shed 2 bases, and the junction held 5 bases outside the gene matches. Germline V gives CDR1 SNHLY, CDR2 FYNNEI. The CDR3 totals 14 residues. Here the CDR3 reads CASSRQGPTDTQYF. The CDR3 coding sequence is TGTGCCAGCAGCCGACAGGGCCCCACAGATACGCAGTATTTT.

The V and J genes are TRBV28 and TRBJ1-2; the D is unclear. Germline V gene lookup returns CDR1 MDHEN and CDR2 SYDVKM. The V gene lost 6 bases and the J gene lost 4 bases, with 6 bases spanning the gap. CDR3 size: 11 residues. The CDR3: CASSQRYGYTF. CDR3 bases: TGTGCCAGCAGCCAGCGCTATGGCTACACCTTC.

The CDR3 spells CASMKTGTYEQYF. The DNA for the CDR3 is TGTGCCAGCATGAAGACAGGGACCTACGAGCAGTACTTC. V usage is TRBV6-5 and J usage is TRBJ2-7; TRBD1 matches at 7 bases. The CDR3 contains 13 residues. The junction had 5 bases not matched to a gene; V was cut back by 7 bases and J by 2 bases. CDR1 MNHEY and CDR2 SVGAGI come from the germline V gene.

The chain combines TRBV3-1 (or the pseudogene TRBV3-2) with TRBJ1-1; D might be TRBD1 (5 bases). V gave up 4 bases and J gave up 1 base, with 13 bases separating them. CDR1 is LGHDT, CDR2 YNNKEL, per germline (reference sequence). The CDR3 runs to 15 residues. CDR3: CASSPWDGGNTEAFF. As DNA, the CDR3 is TGTGCCAGCAGCCCCTGGGACGGTGGGAACACTGAAGCTTTCTTT.

The chain employs TRBV10-1 and TRBJ1-1; 7 nucleotides line up with TRBD1. Trimming took 4 bases from V and 5 from J; bases not matched to a gene: 4. CDR3 size: 13 residues. The germline CDR1 and CDR2 sequences are WNHNN and SYGVQD (reference sequence). CDR3 loop: CASSARGETEAFF. CDR3 coding DNA: TGCGCCAGCAGTGCCAGGGGGGAGACTGAAGCTTTCTTT.

This clone has just one count. V is TRBV10-1 and J is TRBJ2-7, with no clear D. This CDR3 is 13 amino acids long. The germline CDR1 and CDR2 sequences are WNHNN and SYGVQD (reference sequence). Trimming left V 3 bases short and J 6 bases short, with 12 bases between. The CDR3 sequence is CASSEFGDTEQYF. DNA of the CDR3: TGCGCCAGCAGTGAATTTGGGGATACCGAGCAGTACTTC.

The rearrangement joins TRBV10-3 to TRBJ2-3; a possible D gene is TRBD2 (6 bases). Germline values: CDR1 ENHRY, CDR2 SYGVKD. The CDR3 loop spans 14 amino acids. Deletions cut 8 bases from V and 2 bases from J, with 14 bases between. CDR3 residues: CAISFAGNTDTQYF. The CDR3 DNA follows: TGTGCCATCTCTTTTGCGGGGAACACAGATACGCAGTATTTT.